This TCR beta chain was identified during a study of T cell responses to AZD1222 COVID-19 vaccine. Study-wide results and caveats: Among spike-specific TCRs, nearly half reportedly target unmutated variant regions.

Concerning this clone: Antigen unknown.

Measured with immunoSEQ multiplex PCR; TCRdb has only the in-frame clones, and not every one. The sample has some 130,000 clones; about nine tenths are singletons. Trimming shortened V by 5 bases and J by 8 bases, and 18 bases separated the two germline ends. The length of the CDR3 is 14 residues. The germline CDR1 and CDR2 sequences are SEHNR and FQNEAQ (reference sequence). The receptor comes from an adult who received the AZD1222 COVID-19 vaccine. Material: peripheral blood, obtained 28 days after the second AZD1222 dose. The genes are TRBV7-9 and TRBJ1-2, with D possibly being TRBD1 (6 bases). DNA of the CDR3: TGTGCCAGCAGCGCACATAACAGGGAGGTGGGCTACACCTTC. It codes for CASSAHNREVGYTF.